Sequencing of this T cell receptor (beta chain) was carried out in a study of blood T cell repertoires in COVID-19. Study at large: Samples taken during acute and convalescent COVID-19 were collected in the United States, Italy and Spain.

Original methodology: Reference gene primer amplification gave nucleated cell count estimates. TCRdb keeps only in-frame clones here, not all; method: immunoSEQ multiplex PCR. V, J and clone size are taken as reported in that table, and D and trimming were inferred from the DNA itself. Among about 420,000 clones listed, 85% to 90% were seen once. This receptor was identified in a young man with COVID-19, enrolled during active disease. Sequenced sample: peripheral blood.

In DNA form, the CDR3 reads TGTGCCAGCAGCTTCCGACAGGGAACTAATGAAAAACTGTTTTTT. Amino acids: CASSFRQGTNEKLFF. This chain links TRBV9 with TRBJ1-4; TRBD1 aligns across 7 bases. There are 15 residues in the CDR3. V gave up 4 bases and J gave up 1 base; unmatched junction bases: 4. The germline V gene encodes CDR1 SGDLS and CDR2 YYNGEE.